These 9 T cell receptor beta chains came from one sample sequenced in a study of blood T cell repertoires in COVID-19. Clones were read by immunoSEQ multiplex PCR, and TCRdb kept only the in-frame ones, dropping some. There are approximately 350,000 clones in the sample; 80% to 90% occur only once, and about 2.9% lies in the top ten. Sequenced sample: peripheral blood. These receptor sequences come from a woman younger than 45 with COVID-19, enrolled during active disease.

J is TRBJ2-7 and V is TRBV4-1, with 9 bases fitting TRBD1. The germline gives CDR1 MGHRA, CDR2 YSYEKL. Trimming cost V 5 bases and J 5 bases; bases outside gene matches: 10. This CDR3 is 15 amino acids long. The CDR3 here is CASSSRDRESHEQYF. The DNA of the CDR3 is TGCGCCAGCAGCTCCCGGGACAGGGAATCCCACGAGCAGTACTTC.

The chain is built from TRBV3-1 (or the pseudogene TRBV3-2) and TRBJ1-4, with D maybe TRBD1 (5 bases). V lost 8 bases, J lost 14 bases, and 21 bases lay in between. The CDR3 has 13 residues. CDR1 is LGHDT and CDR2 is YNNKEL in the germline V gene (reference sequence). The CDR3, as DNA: TGTGCCAGCTCGCAGGGAACAATGAAAGGGCTGTTTTTT. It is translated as CASSQGTMKGLFF.

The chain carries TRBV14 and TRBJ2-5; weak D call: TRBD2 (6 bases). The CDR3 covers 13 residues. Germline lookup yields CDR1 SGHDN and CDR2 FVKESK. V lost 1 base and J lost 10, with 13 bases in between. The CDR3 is CASSQVVRGDQYF. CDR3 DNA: TGTGCCAGCAGCCAAGTTGTGCGCGGGGACCAGTACTTC.

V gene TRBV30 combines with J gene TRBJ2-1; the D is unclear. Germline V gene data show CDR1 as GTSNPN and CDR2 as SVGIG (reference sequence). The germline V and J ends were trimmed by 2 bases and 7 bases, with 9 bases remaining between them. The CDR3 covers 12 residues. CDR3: CAWSTHWNEQFF. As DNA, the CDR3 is TGTGCCTGGAGTACCCACTGGAATGAGCAGTTCTTC.

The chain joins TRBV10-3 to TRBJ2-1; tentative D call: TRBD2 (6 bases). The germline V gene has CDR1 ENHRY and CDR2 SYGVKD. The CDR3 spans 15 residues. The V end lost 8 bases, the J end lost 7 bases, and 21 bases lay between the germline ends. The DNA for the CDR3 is TGTGCCATCGCTCCCGAGCCGGGACTGGAGAATGAGCAGTTCTTC. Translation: CAIAPEPGLENEQFF.

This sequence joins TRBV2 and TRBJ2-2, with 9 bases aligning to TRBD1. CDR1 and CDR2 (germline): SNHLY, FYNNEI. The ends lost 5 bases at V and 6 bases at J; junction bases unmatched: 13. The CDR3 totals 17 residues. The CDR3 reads CASSPVRGTGKPGELFF. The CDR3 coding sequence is TGTGCCAGCAGTCCAGTGAGGGGGACAGGGAAACCCGGGGAGCTGTTTTTT.

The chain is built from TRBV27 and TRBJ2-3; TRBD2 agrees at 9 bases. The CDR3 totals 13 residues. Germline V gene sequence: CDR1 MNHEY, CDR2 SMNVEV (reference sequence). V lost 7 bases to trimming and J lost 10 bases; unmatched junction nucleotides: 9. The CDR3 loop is CASIRGRGGPQYF. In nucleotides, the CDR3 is TGTGCCAGCATCCGGGGGCGGGGGGGCCCGCAGTATTTT.

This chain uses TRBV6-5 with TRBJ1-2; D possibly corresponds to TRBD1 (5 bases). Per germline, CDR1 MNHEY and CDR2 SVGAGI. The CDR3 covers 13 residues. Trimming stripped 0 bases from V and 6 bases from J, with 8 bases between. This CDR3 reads CASSYSTEHGYTF. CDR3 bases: TGTGCCAGCAGTTACTCGACAGAGCATGGCTACACCTTC.

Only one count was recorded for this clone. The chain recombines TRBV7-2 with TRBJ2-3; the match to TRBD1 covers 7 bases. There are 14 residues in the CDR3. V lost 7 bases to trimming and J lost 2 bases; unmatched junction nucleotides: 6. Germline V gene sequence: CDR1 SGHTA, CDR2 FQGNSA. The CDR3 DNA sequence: TGTGCCAGCAAGATTGACAGGGACACAGATACGCAGTATTTT. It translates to CASKIDRDTDTQYF. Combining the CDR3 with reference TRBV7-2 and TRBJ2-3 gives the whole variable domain GAGVSQSPSNKVTEKGKDVELRCDPISGHTALYWYRQSLGQGLEFLIYFQGNSAPDKSGLPSDRFSAERTGGSVSTLTIQRTQQEDSAVYLCASKIDRDTDTQYFGPGTRLTVL.